This entry lists 8 T cell receptor beta chains sequenced from one sample in a study of blood T cells in healthy people across ages (dated by TCRdb to the mid-2010s). The library was produced with 5' RACE. Sequencing relied on an Illumina HiSeq 2500. A second PCR of about 7 to 12 cycles was run with a J-beta primer mix and a sample-barcoded 5' primer. TCRdb reran the public reads through fastp at Q25 and MiXCR, keeping productive beta chains. Records with the same CDR3 protein are collapsed into one entry carrying the most frequent genes and DNA. Across this sample there are hundreds of thousands of distinct CDR3 sequences, with around three fifths seen only once. The ten top clones hold 30% to 45% of the sample. Sequenced sample: blood. These receptors were obtained from a man between 60 and 75 years old in good health.

This chain links TRBV20-1 with TRBJ2-1; D possibly uses TRBD1 or TRBD2 (6 bases each). This CDR3 contains 16 residues. Germline V gene sequence: CDR1 DFQATT, CDR2 SNEGSKA (reference sequence). V was trimmed by 1 base and J by 6 bases, leaving 19 bases between them. The CDR3 sequence: CSARVPGGGTSNEQFF. DNA of the CDR3: TGCAGTGCTAGAGTCCCCGGAGGGGGTACCAGCAATGAGCAGTTCTTC.

The genes are TRBV4-2 and TRBJ2-3; D possibly uses TRBD1 or TRBD2 (5 bases each). Germline V gene sequence: CDR1 LGHNA, CDR2 YNFKEQ. V was pared by 4 bases and J by 3 bases, with 11 bases between. The CDR3 extends over 14 amino acids. The CDR3 here is CASSPWDLTDTQYF. CDR3 in DNA: TGTGCCAGCAGCCCCTGGGACCTGACAGATACGCAGTATTTT.

This clonotype appeared once. The CDR3 DNA reads as TGTGCCATCAGTGAGGGGCCAGGGGGAGGCTACACCTTC. Its protein is CAISEGPGGGYTF. The chain joins TRBV10-3 to TRBJ1-2, with TRBD1 identical over 7 bases. This CDR3 region has 13 residues. V dropped 2 bases and J dropped 8; count of bases not matched to a gene: 5. Germline-derived CDR1 and CDR2 are ENHRY and SYGVKD.

The chain recombines TRBV7-2 with TRBJ2-1; D possibly corresponds to TRBD2 (5 bases). Germline V gene sequence: CDR1 SGHTA, CDR2 FQGNSA. This CDR3 is 13 amino acids long. V gave up 4 bases and J gave up 2 bases, with 6 bases separating them. CDR3 residues: CASSYGAYNEQFF. For the CDR3, the DNA is TGTGCCAGCAGCTACGGGGCCTACAATGAGCAGTTCTTC.

The chain couples TRBV20-1 to TRBJ1-4, with a weak D call TRBD1 (5 bases). Per the germline V gene, CDR1 is DFQATT and CDR2 is SNEGSKA (reference sequence). The V gene lost 0 bases and the J gene lost 0 bases, with 17 bases spanning the gap. The CDR3 contains 18 residues. The CDR3 protein is CSARDGMGTDTTNEKLFF. The CDR3 DNA is TGCAGTGCTAGAGATGGAATGGGGACTGACACAACTAATGAAAAACTGTTTTTT.

As to this clonotype: The junction departs from the called germline gene at one end, perhaps through a read error. The chain recombines TRBV4-2 with TRBJ1-2, with 9 bases identical to TRBD1. The CDR3 spans 14 residues. The germline V gene encodes CDR1 LGHNA and CDR2 YNFKEQ. The CDR3 sequence is CASGQGTGNYGYTF. The CDR3 DNA reads TGTGCCAGCGGCCAAGGGACAGGGAACTATGGCTACACCTTC.

This clonotype was observed a handful of times. The chain joins TRBV9 to TRBJ2-5; 9 bases are a match to TRBD2. The V gene's germline CDR1 is SGDLS and CDR2 YYNGEE. The CDR3 is 16 amino acids. With 0 bases clipped from V and 2 bases from J, the junction kept 5 bases outside the gene matches. Here the CDR3 reads CASSVGVSGGQETQYF. The CDR3 region has the DNA TGTGCCAGCAGCGTAGGGGTTAGCGGGGGTCAAGAGACCCAGTACTTC.

The chain links TRBV18 to TRBJ2-1; perhaps TRBD1 as D (6 bases). The germline gives CDR1 KGHSH, CDR2 LQKENI. There are 14 residues in the CDR3. V was cut by 3 bases and J by 8 bases, with 14 bases left in between. The DNA for the CDR3 is TGTGCCAGCTCACCGCAAACAGGGCAGGATGAGCAGTTCTTC. This translates into CASSPQTGQDEQFF.